The 20 T cell receptor beta chains listed next were all sequenced from one sample in a study of T-cell memory formation after mild COVID-19 (dated by TCRdb to 2020 to 2023). Receptor amplification or capture employed 5' RACE. The data were produced on an Illumina NovaSeq 6000. TCRdb itself trimmed the public reads at Q25 with fastp, ran MiXCR and retained productive beta chains. CDR3 protein duplicates are merged, each entry listing the most common genes and DNA. This sample holds about 16,000 distinct CDR3 sequences; approximately 23% were observed only once. About three fifths of the sample is taken by the ten largest. The sample taken for sequencing was PBMCs or a T cell subset sorted from them (not recorded which). All receptors come from a man younger than 35 who had mild COVID-19 (a few samples of this study predate the infection). The sample titles of this study are shuffled in the database, so cell type and time point are left out; the donor was told from shared clones.

This clonotype has more than one count but fewer than ten. The gene calls are TRBV5-1 and TRBJ2-2, with 11 bases that match TRBD2. The length of the CDR3 is 16 residues. CDR1 SGHRS and CDR2 YFSETQ come from the germline V gene. V lost 0 bases and J lost 2; bases outside the gene matches: 0. CDR3 coding DNA: TGCGCCAGCAGCTTGGGACTAGCGGGAAACACCGGGGAGCTGTTTTTT. It translates to CASSLGLAGNTGELFF. Full variable domain (missing parts from reference TRBV5-1 and TRBJ2-2): KAGVTQTPRYLIKTRGQQVTLSCSPISGHRSVSWYQQTPGQGLQFLFEYFSETQRNKGNFPGRFSGRQFSNSRSEMNVSTLELGDSALYLCASSLGLAGNTGELFFGEGSRLTVL.

This clonotype was seen only a few times. V usage is TRBV6-2 or TRBV6-3 and J usage is TRBJ2-4; the D is unclear. CDR1 and CDR2 from the germline V gene are MNHEY and SVGEGT. V lost 4 bases, J lost 0 bases, and 13 bases lay in between. There are 16 residues in the CDR3. The CDR3 sequence: CASSSAQLLAKNIQYF. The CDR3 nucleotides read TGTGCCAGCAGTTCCGCCCAACTCCTAGCCAAAAACATTCAGTACTTC.

This chain links TRBV20-1 with TRBJ2-3; 7 bases align to TRBD1. Trimming removed 1 base from V and 1 base from J; junction bases left unmatched: 2. CDR3 length: 14 residues. CDR1 and CDR2 (germline): DFQATT, SNEGSKA (reference sequence). The CDR3 nucleotides read TGCAGTGCTAGAGTGGGGACAGGCACAGATACGCAGTATTTT. This translates into CSARVGTGTDTQYF.

This clonotype was seen more than once but under ten times. The chain is built from TRBV5-1 and TRBJ2-5; TRBD2 agrees at 8 bases. Losses at the gene ends were 5 bases for V and 0 bases for J; bases not matched to a gene: 18. Per the germline V gene, CDR1 is SGHRS and CDR2 is YFSETQ. The CDR3 runs 19 residues. The CDR3 protein is CASSFRSSGGLGYQETQYF. The CDR3 nucleotides are TGCGCCAGCAGTTTCCGGTCGTCGGGGGGGCTCGGGTACCAAGAGACCCAGTACTTC. The full variable domain, its missing parts supplied by reference TRBV5-1 and TRBJ2-5, is KAGVTQTPRYLIKTRGQQVTLSCSPISGHRSVSWYQQTPGQGLQFLFEYFSETQRNKGNFPGRFSGRQFSNSRSEMNVSTLELGDSALYLCASSFRSSGGLGYQETQYFGPGTRLLVL.

The chain links TRBV6-6 to TRBJ2-2; the match to TRBD1 covers 7 bases. The germline V gene has CDR1 MNHNY and CDR2 SVGAGI (reference sequence). The CDR3 consists of 16 residues. With V trimmed by 4 bases and J by 0 bases, 5 bases remained unmatched. DNA for the CDR3: TGTGCCAGCAGTTTCCGGACAGGCGCGAACACCGGGGAGCTGTTTTTT. Encoded protein: CASSFRTGANTGELFF.

V is TRBV5-1 and J is TRBJ2-7, with D perhaps matching TRBD2 (6 bases). V was pared by 3 bases and J by 2 bases, with 12 bases between. The germline V gene has CDR1 SGHRS and CDR2 YFSETQ. The CDR3 is 14 amino acids. The DNA of the CDR3 is TGCGCCAGCAGCTCCGAAGGCGGGGCCTACGAGCAGTACTTC. Encoded protein: CASSSEGGAYEQYF.

V and J are TRBV7-6 and TRBJ2-7; D gene ambiguous. The V gene lost 1 base and the J gene lost 5 bases, with 6 bases spanning the gap. Germline V gene lookup returns CDR1 SGHVS and CDR2 FNYEAQ. The CDR3 consists of 12 residues. The CDR3 sequence: CASSLEGDEQYF. In DNA, the CDR3 is TGTGCCAGCAGCTTAGAGGGTGACGAGCAGTACTTC.

This clonotype came up many times. The chain carries TRBV7-4 and TRBJ2-6; D is unclear. The V gene lost 1 base and the J gene lost 2 bases, with 6 bases spanning the gap. The CDR3 is 15 amino acids. CDR1 SGHVT and CDR2 SQSDAQ come from the germline V gene. CDR3 nucleotide sequence: TGTGCCAGCAGCTTAGACTTGGCTGGGGCCAACGTCCTGACTTTC. The encoded protein is CASSLDLAGANVLTF.

This chain joins TRBV6-6 and TRBJ1-1, with TRBD1 as a possible D gene (5 bases). Trimming left V 10 bases short and J 1 base short, with 22 bases between. The CDR3 is made up of 16 amino acids. Germline values: CDR1 MNHNY, CDR2 SVGAGI (reference sequence). DNA for the CDR3: TGTGCCATTCGGCCCGCCGGGAGGACAAGGAACACTGAAGCTTTCTTT. It encodes CAIRPAGRTRNTEAFF.

This clonotype was recorded a few times. The chain joins TRBV7-6 to TRBJ2-3; D is possibly TRBD1 or TRBD2 (6 bases each). Germline assignment: CDR1 SGHVS and CDR2 FNYEAQ. The CDR3 extends over 15 amino acids. V lost 0 bases to trimming and J lost 4 bases, with 11 bases between them. In DNA, the CDR3 is TGTGCCAGCAGCTTAGCGGGGGGCCCCCCAGATACGCAGTATTTT. This translates into CASSLAGGPPDTQYF. Together with reference TRBV7-6 and TRBJ2-3, the CDR3 gives the full variable domain: GAGVSQSPRYKVTKRGQDVALRCDPISGHVSLYWYRQALGQGPEFLTYFNYEAQQDKSGLPNDRFSAERPEGSISTLTIQRTEQRDSAMYRCASSLAGGPPDTQYFGPGTRLTVL.

This clonotype was seen repeatedly, ten times or more. The chain combines TRBV6-2 or TRBV6-3 with TRBJ1-5; 12 nucleotides line up with TRBD1. The CDR3 contains 16 residues. Per germline, CDR1 MNHEY and CDR2 SVGEGT. V trimming: 6 bases; J trimming: 1 base; junction bases outside the gene matches: 4. CDR3 DNA: TGTGCCAGCAGGACGGGACAGGGGGCGAGCAATCAGCCCCAGCATTTT. Amino acid sequence: CASRTGQGASNQPQHF.

This clonotype was seen more than once but under ten times. The rearrangement joins TRBV28 to TRBJ2-5; D unclear. Trimming took 4 bases from V and 3 from J, leaving 21 bases between them. The CDR3 sequence is 17 residues long. The germline gives CDR1 MDHEN, CDR2 SYDVKM. CDR3 nucleotide sequence: TGTGCCAGCAGTTCACATCACGGCCTGAGAGAAGAAGAGACCCAGTACTTC. It specifies CASSSHHGLREEETQYF.

The chain uses TRBV5-1 and TRBJ2-1; 9 positions match TRBD1. The germline V gene has CDR1 SGHRS and CDR2 YFSETQ. This CDR3 spans 17 amino acids. V was clipped by 6 bases and J by 4 bases; unmatched bases: 14. The CDR3 region is CASNIGTGGMGYNEQFF. CDR3 bases: TGCGCCAGCAATATTGGAACAGGGGGCATGGGGTACAATGAGCAGTTCTTC.

This chain links TRBV20-1 with TRBJ2-5, with D perhaps TRBD2 (7 bases). The CDR3 has 15 residues. Between the trimmed V and J ends, which lost 6 bases and 7 bases, there was a span of 24 bases. Germline assignment: CDR1 DFQATT and CDR2 SNEGSKA (reference sequence). CDR3 amino acids: CSAPAPGGDGLTQYF. In DNA, the CDR3 is TGCAGTGCCCCCGCCCCGGGGGGCGACGGGTTGACCCAGTACTTC.

This clonotype was seen many times. The chain is built from TRBV7-2 and TRBJ2-7; perhaps D is TRBD1 or TRBD2 (5 bases each). The CDR3 is 18 amino acids. Germline V lookup: CDR1 SGHTA, CDR2 FQGNSA. Trimming cost V 3 bases and J 0 bases, with 21 bases left between them. Written as DNA, the CDR3 is TGTGCCAGCAGCTTTGGAGTAGTGAGGGGAAGGAGCTCCTACGAGCAGTACTTC. It translates to CASSFGVVRGRSSYEQYF.

This clonotype has a handful of counts. The chain joins TRBV6-4 to TRBJ2-7; D ambiguous. The CDR3 is made up of 16 amino acids. CDR1 is MRHNA, CDR2 SNTAGT, per germline. Trimming removed 2 bases from V and 7 bases from J, with 21 bases in between. Written as DNA, the CDR3 is TGTGCCAGCAGTGACGGTGCACTGGAGATCTGGACGGAGCAGTACGTC. Protein sequence: CASSDGALEIWTEQYV.

In its sample, this clonotype was seen many times. This chain connects TRBV28 to TRBJ1-4; weak D call: TRBD1 (5 bases). Germline CDR1 is MDHEN and CDR2 is SYDVKM. The CDR3 contains 11 residues. Trimming shortened V by 6 bases and J by 12 bases, and 11 bases separated the two germline ends. Here the CDR3 DNA reads TGTGCCAGCAGGACCAGGGCAGAACTGTTTTTT. Amino acids: CASRTRAELFF.

This clonotype was seen ten or more times. The CDR3 protein is CASSLQGASTEAFF. In DNA form, the CDR3 reads TGCGCCAGCAGCCTACAGGGGGCGAGCACTGAAGCTTTCTTT. The genes are TRBV5-1 and TRBJ1-1, with 9 positions matching TRBD1. V lost 4 bases to trimming and J lost 4 bases; unmatched junction nucleotides: 5. Germline lookup yields CDR1 SGHRS and CDR2 YFSETQ. This CDR3 region has 14 residues.

This sequence joins TRBV20-1 and TRBJ1-1, with 7 bases lining up with TRBD1. The CDR3 length is 13 residues. The V gene's germline CDR1 is DFQATT and CDR2 SNEGSKA (reference sequence). The ends lost 5 bases at V and 3 bases at J; junction bases unmatched: 6. This CDR3 reads CSADRAGYTEAFF. Written as DNA, the CDR3 is TGCAGTGCTGACAGGGCGGGTTACACTGAAGCTTTCTTT.

This clonotype came up many times. The V call is TRBV12-3 or TRBV12-4, the J call TRBJ2-5, with D maybe TRBD1 (5 bases). CDR3 size: 17 residues. V lost 0 bases and J 1 base, leaving 15 bases between the germline ends. In DNA, the CDR3 is TGTGCCAGCAGTTTAGCGGCCAGGGTTCGAATCCAAGAGACCCAGTACTTC. Encoded protein: CASSLAARVRIQETQYF.